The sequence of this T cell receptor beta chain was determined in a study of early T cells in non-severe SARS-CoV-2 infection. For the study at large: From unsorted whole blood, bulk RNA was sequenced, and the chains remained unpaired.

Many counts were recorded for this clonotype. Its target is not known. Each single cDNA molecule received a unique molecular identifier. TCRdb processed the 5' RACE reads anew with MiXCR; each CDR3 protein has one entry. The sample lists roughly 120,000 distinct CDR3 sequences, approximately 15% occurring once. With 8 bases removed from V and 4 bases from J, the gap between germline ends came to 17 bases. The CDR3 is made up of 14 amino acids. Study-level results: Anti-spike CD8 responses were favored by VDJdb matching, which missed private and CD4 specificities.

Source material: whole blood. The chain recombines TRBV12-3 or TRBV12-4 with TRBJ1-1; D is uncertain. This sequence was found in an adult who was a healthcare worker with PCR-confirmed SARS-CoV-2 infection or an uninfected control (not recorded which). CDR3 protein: CASRRTPSGTEAFF. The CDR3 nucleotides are TGTGCCAGCCGGCGAACGCCATCAGGCACTGAAGCTTTCTTT.